This T cell receptor (beta chain) was identified in a study of cytomegalovirus exposure and HLA in healthy donors. Germline assignment: CDR1 KGHSH and CDR2 LQKENI. The CDR3 has 15 amino acids. The junction had 0 bases not matched to a gene; V was cut back by 0 bases and J by 3 bases. PCR primers comprised 60 Vbeta and 13 Jbeta primers. Assay: immunoSEQ multiplex PCR; the TCRdb copy retains only in-frame clones and omits some. The sample carries 150,000 or so clones, 75% to 80% recorded once. On this clone: The antigen is not known.

Study-wide results and caveats: A later analysis by the authors found several of the most significant clusters apparently linked to common viral pathogens. Previously analyzed data showed that most TCR beta V segments were productive at a frequency of about 90% or about 30%. Later analysis associated a missense DCLRE1C variant with TCR beta V- and J-gene trimming. In a later analysis, DRB1 alleles had the most associated TCRs; HLA-C alleles the fewest.

Sequenced sample: PBMCs. The V gene is TRBV18, the J gene TRBJ2-7; 12 positions match TRBD2. The TCR was taken from a man in his forties in good health and CMV-seropositive. The CDR3 bases are TGTGCCAGCTCACCACCGACTAGCGGGAGCTACGAGCAGTACTTC. Protein sequence: CASSPPTSGSYEQYF. Combining the CDR3 with reference TRBV18 and TRBJ2-7 gives the whole variable domain NAGVMQNPRHLVRRRGQEARLRCSPMKGHSHVYWYRQLPEEGLKFMVYLQKENIIDESGMPKERFSAEFPKEGPSILRIQQVVRGDSAAYFCASSPPTSGSYEQYFGPGTRLTVT.